What follows are 9 T cell receptor beta chains derived from one specimen sequenced in a study of CD8 T cells in ankylosing spondylitis. Their cognate antigens are unknown. Study-wide results and caveats: Seemingly characteristic of ankylosing spondylitis blood was a TCR beta motif consisting of 7 or 8 highly homologous variants.

TCRdb itself ran the 5' RACE reads through MiXCR, one entry per CDR3 protein. The sample contains around 490,000 distinct CDR3 sequences, about 5.2% of which appear only once. The sequencing sample was made of blood, either unsorted or a sorted T cell fraction (not recorded which). The receptors were gathered from a male donor with ankylosing spondylitis.

Concerning this clonotype itself: The CDR3 end shows no conserved phenylalanine or tryptophan, and so a read error is likely. The V call is TRBV7-9, the J call TRBJ2-7, with 8 bases fitting TRBD1. V was pared by 1 base and J by 3 bases, with 2 bases of the junction left unmatched. CDR1 is SEHNR and CDR2 is FQNEAQ in the germline V gene (reference sequence). The CDR3 is made up of 14 amino acids. In DNA, the CDR3 is TGTGCCAGCAGCTTAGGGACAGGGAGCTACGAGCAGTACATC. It codes for CASSLGTGSYEQYI.

This clonotype was counted many times. This sequence joins TRBV20-1 and TRBJ1-1, with unresolved D. Trimming cost V 6 bases and J 2 bases, with 10 bases left between them. The CDR3 spans 12 residues. The germline gives CDR1 DFQATT, CDR2 SNEGSKA (reference sequence). CDR3 sequence (DNA): TGCAGTGCGCGACGAATTAACACTGAAGCTTTCTTT. This translates into CSARRINTEAFF.

The V gene is TRBV20-1, the J gene TRBJ2-7; TRBD2 matches 12 bases. Per germline, CDR1 DFQATT and CDR2 SNEGSKA (reference sequence). Unmatched junction bases numbered 9, after V lost 5 bases and J lost 4 bases. The CDR3 is 15 residues long. The CDR3 here is CSAGKGLAGSYEQYF. Here the CDR3 DNA reads TGCAGTGCTGGAAAAGGACTAGCGGGATCGTACGAGCAGTACTTC.

This clonotype has ten or more counts. The chain combines TRBV7-8 with TRBJ2-7; D uncertain. The germline V and J ends were trimmed by 0 bases and 7 bases, with 10 bases remaining between them. CDR3 length: 13 residues. In germline, CDR1 is SGHVS, CDR2 FQNEAQ. The CDR3 DNA follows: TGTGCCAGCAGCTTAGCTAAAGAGACGGAGCAGTACTTC. Amino acid sequence: CASSLAKETEQYF.

This clonotype was detected ten times or more. The rearrangement joins TRBV27 to TRBJ1-6; D call uncertain. Per the germline V gene, CDR1 is MNHEY and CDR2 is SMNVEV (reference sequence). Trimming stripped 5 bases from V and 7 bases from J, with 15 bases between. This CDR3 spans 15 amino acids. The CDR3 region is CASSRALVLNSPLHF. CDR3 DNA: TGTGCCAGCAGTCGAGCCCTGGTGCTGAATTCACCCCTCCACTTT.

The table lists this clonotype with a few counts. The V and J genes are TRBV14 and TRBJ2-4; D possibly uses TRBD1 or TRBD2 (6 bases each). Between the trimmed V and J ends, which lost 0 bases and 15 bases, there was a span of 12 bases. Germline CDR1 is SGHDN and CDR2 is FVKESK. This CDR3 has 12 amino acids. The CDR3 here is CASSQDSRGLYF. In DNA form, the CDR3 reads TGTGCCAGCAGCCAAGACAGTCGGGGGCTGTACTTC.

This clonotype was seen many times. The chain joins TRBV29-1 to TRBJ2-7, with unresolved D. Germline-derived CDR1 and CDR2 are SQVTM and ANQGSEA. The CDR3 extends over 12 amino acids. V lost 5 bases and J lost 6, with 14 bases in between. The DNA for the CDR3 is TGCAGCGTTTTCTTACTGGCTGGCGAGCAGTACTTC. Translating it yields CSVFLLAGEQYF.

This clonotype was counted a few times. This sequence joins TRBV7-8 and TRBJ1-1; D unclear. CDR1 SGHVS and CDR2 FQNEAQ come from the germline V gene. The CDR3 spans 15 residues. Trimming removed 0 bases from V and 2 bases from J, with 10 bases in between. The CDR3 nucleotides are TGTGCCAGCAGCTTAGCTTTCCGGGGTAACACTGAAGCTTTCTTT. Encoded protein: CASSLAFRGNTEAFF.

This clonotype was seen at least ten times. The chain links TRBV4-1 to TRBJ1-4; D gene unclear. In germline, CDR1 is MGHRA, CDR2 YSYEKL. This CDR3 spans 14 amino acids. V lost 1 base and J lost 8, with 11 bases in between. The CDR3 spells CASSQGYLEEKLFF. The CDR3 nucleotides are TGCGCCAGCAGCCAAGGGTACCTGGAGGAAAAACTGTTTTTT.